Listed below are T cell receptor beta chains from one sample, sequenced in a study of blood T cells in healthy people across ages. MiXCR was run by TCRdb on the 5' RACE reads, yielding one entry per CDR3 protein. The sample has 540,000 or so distinct CDR3 sequences, approximately 25% seen once; the top ten hold 8.5% to 9.5%. These records were also assigned to another study, of T cells of mothers and their children.

Sequencing was done on a sample of blood. These receptors were obtained from a boy between 10 and 17 years old in good health. CDR3s include the opening cysteine and the closing phenylalanine or tryptophan. Each record gives: D gene, V gene, J gene, clone size, CDR3 DNA, CDR3 protein. A D gene is named only where the DNA matches it firmly. Clone size is given for some rows only: seen once, a few or many times, or a class if the clone is expanded.

TRBD2	TRBV9	TRBJ2-1	once	TGTGCCAGCAGCGTCAGCGGGGGTGTTCTCAATGAGCAGTTCTTC	CASSVSGGVLNEQFF
TRBD2	TRBV28	TRBJ2-7	few	TGTGCCAGCAGTTTATTTGTTAGCGGGAGGGCCTACGAGCAGTACTTC	CASSLFVSGRAYEQYF
.	TRBV28	TRBJ2-7	.	TGTGCCTCCCGGGGGATTAGCTCCTACGAGCAGTACTTC	CASRGISSYEQYF
TRBD1	TRBV19	TRBJ2-7	few	TGTGCCAGTAGTGTCCTTCCAGCCGGACAGGGGGCCTCCGAGCAGTACTTC	CASSVLPAGQGASEQYF
.	TRBV2	TRBJ2-1	.	TGTGCCAGCAGTCGGGTGGGTTTCGAGCAGTTCTTC	CASSRVGFEQFF
.	TRBV7-9	TRBJ1-1	.	TGTGCCAGCAGCTTAACCGGGGGTACTGTGAACACTGAAGCTTTCTTT	CASSLTGGTVNTEAFF
.	TRBV18	TRBJ2-1	.	TGTGCCAGCTCAGGCAATAGCGGCAGCTCCTACAATGAGCAGTTCTTC	CASSGNSGSSYNEQFF
TRBD1	TRBV20-1	TRBJ1-2	.	TGCAGTGCTGGAACAGGGGGCTATGGCTACACCTTC	CSAGTGGYGYTF
.	TRBV9	TRBJ1-3	once	TGTGCCAGCAGTGCGAATTTTGACGGAAACACCATATATTTT	CASSANFDGNTIYF
.	TRBV5-6	TRBJ2-5	many	TGTGCCAGCAGCTCCCTGGCATCGGAGACCCAGTACTTC	CASSSLASETQYF
.	TRBV12-3/TRBV12-4	TRBJ1-4	.	TGTGCCAGCAGTTTACATCTCCAAAGTGGGGAACTGTTTTTT	CASSLHLQSGELFF
TRBD1	TRBV20-1	TRBJ1-5	.	TGCAGTGCTGGGGGATCCGGGACAGCCCAGCCCCAGCATTTT	CSAGGSGTAQPQHF
.	TRBV20-1	TRBJ1-2	.	TGCAGTCCTACTAGACGGTCGGCGCACTATTTC	CSPTRRSAHYF
TRBD2	TRBV4-3	TRBJ2-3	many	TGCGCCAGCAGCCCCCTAGCGGGAGGGCCGGATACGCAGTATTTT	CASSPLAGGPDTQYF
.	TRBV7-8	TRBJ1-4	few	TGTGCCAGCAGCTTAGTACGTAGTAATGAAAAACTGTTTTTT	CASSLVRSNEKLFF
.	TRBV7-9	TRBJ1-1	many	TGTGCCAGCAGTTTAGTAACGGAGAACACTGAAGCTTTCTTT	CASSLVTENTEAFF
.	TRBV3-1	TRBJ2-5	few	TGTGCCAGCAGCCAAGATTTGGACCGAGGCGGTCTAGAGACCCAGTACTTC	CASSQDLDRGGLETQYF
TRBD1	TRBV20-1	TRBJ2-1	.	TGCAGTGCACCCCGGGACAGGAATGAGCAGTTCTTC	CSAPRDRNEQFF
TRBD1	TRBV24-1	TRBJ2-4	.	TGTGCCACCAGTGATCCGACAGGGGGCGACATTCAGTACTTC	CATSDPTGGDIQYF
TRBD2	TRBV7-9	TRBJ2-3	few	TGTGCCAGCAGCTCGACTAGCGCCCCGGCGGATACGCAGTATTTT	CASSSTSAPADTQYF
.	TRBV20-1	TRBJ2-1	few	TGCAGTGCTAGATGGAGGGAGGAACTCTACAATGAGCAGTTCTTC	CSARWREELYNEQFF
.	TRBV29-1	TRBJ2-1	many	TGCAGCGTTGGTCTAGTTGTGAATGAGCAGTTCTTC	CSVGLVVNEQFF
TRBD2	TRBV7-2	TRBJ2-5	few	TGTGCCAGCAGCTTAGATCGAAGCGGGAGGACAGAGACCCAGTACTTC	CASSLDRSGRTETQYF
.	TRBV20-1	TRBJ2-7	.	TGCAGTGCTAGAGATAATTTGGGCTCCTACTCCTACGAGCAGTACTTC	CSARDNLGSYSYEQYF
.	TRBV27	TRBJ2-7	.	TGTGCCAGCAGTTTATCTCCCCTCTACGAGCAGTACTTC	CASSLSPLYEQYF
TRBD1	TRBV24-1	TRBJ2-5	few	TGTGCCACCAGCAGGGGGTCGGAGACCCAGTACTTC	CATSRGSETQYF
.	TRBV28	TRBJ1-4	.	TGTGCCAGTAGCCCCTCTTTGGGGGGGAAGCGTGAAGAACTGTTTTTT	CASSPSLGGKREELFF
TRBD1	TRBV7-2	TRBJ1-2	few	TGTGCCAGCAGCTTTGTTGACAGGGGGTTATATGGCTACACCTTC	CASSFVDRGLYGYTF
.	TRBV7-9	TRBJ2-2	once	TGTGCCAGCAGCCCCCCCGGGGGGAACACCGGGGAGCTGTTTTTT	CASSPPGGNTGELFF
TRBD1	TRBV6-1	TRBJ1-1	.	TGTGCCAGCAGTGAAAGAGGGACAGCTAATACTATGAACACTGAAGCTTTCTTT	CASSERGTANTMNTEAFF
.	TRBV29-1	TRBJ2-4	few	TGCAGCGTTGTTGGGGTTAACATTCAGTACTTC	CSVVGVNIQYF
TRBD2	TRBV14	TRBJ2-5	many	TGTGCCAGCTCGTTCGGGGGGGCGAAGACCCAGTACTTC	CASSFGGAKTQYF
TRBD1	TRBV5-1	TRBJ1-1	few	TGCGCCAGCAGCTTGGGGGGACAGTACAACACTGAAGCTTTCTTT	CASSLGGQYNTEAFF
TRBD2	TRBV7-9	TRBJ2-1	.	TGTGCCAGCGGGACTAGCGGCTCCGGCTACAATGAGCAGTTCTTC	CASGTSGSGYNEQFF
.	TRBV28	TRBJ1-1	.	TGTGCCAGCAGTTTGGGACATCAGAACACTGAAGCTTTCTTT	CASSLGHQNTEAFF
.	TRBV21-1	TRBJ2-1	.	TGTGCCAGCAGCAATACAAAGCTGACAGGGATCTTGAGGGGGCTCTACAATGAGCAGTTCTTC	CASSNTKLTGILRGLYNEQFF
.	TRBV28	TRBJ1-5	.	TGTGCCAGCAGTTTAGCGGCCAATCAGCCCCAGCATTTT	CASSLAANQPQHF
.	TRBV7-4	TRBJ2-5	.	TGTGCCAGCAGCAAAAACGACGTCCGGTGTCGACGAGAGACCCAGTACTTC	CASSKNDVRCRRETQYF
TRBD1	TRBV20-1	TRBJ1-3	few	TGCAGTGCCCGAAAGACAGGGTTAGGTGGAAACACCATATATTTT	CSARKTGLGGNTIYF
.	TRBV7-9	TRBJ2-3	few	TGTGCCAGCAGCCCTCCTGGATCTAGCACAGATACGCAGTATTTT	CASSPPGSSTDTQYF
TRBD2	TRBV3-1	TRBJ2-3	many	TGTGCCAGCAGCGATACGGCGTGGGGACTAGATGTCACAGATACGCAGTATTTT	CASSDTAWGLDVTDTQYF
.	TRBV21-1	TRBJ2-7	.	TGTGCCAGCAGCAATCGATGCGGGACTAGCGGGAGGGATGGTCCCTACGAGCAGTACTTC	CASSNRCGTSGRDGPYEQYF
TRBD1	TRBV6-6	TRBJ2-7	.	TGTGCCAGCAGTTACTCGACAGGGACGGGCCTCGAGCAGTACTTC	CASSYSTGTGLEQYF
.	TRBV7-9	TRBJ1-1	few	TGTGCCAGCAGCTTACCCCCTGAAGCTTTCTTT	CASSLPPEAFF
TRBD1	TRBV10-3	TRBJ2-7	few	TGTGCCATCAGACGAAGCAGGGGGAGTCCCTACGAGCAGTACTTC	CAIRRSRGSPYEQYF
.	TRBV7-7	TRBJ2-5	.	TGTGCTAGCAGCCAAGGGCCCACCGAGGGAGAGACCCAGTACTTC	CASSQGPTEGETQYF
.	TRBV5-6	TRBJ1-6	.	TGTGCCAGCAGCTTGGATGGGGGACCGAATAATACACCCCTCCACTTT	CASSLDGGPNNTPLHF
.	TRBV7-2	TRBJ2-3	.	TGTGCCAGCAGCTTTACCCCAACAGATACGCAGTATTTT	CASSFTPTDTQYF
TRBD1	TRBV11-3	TRBJ2-1	.	TGTGCCAGCAGCTTATCCGGGGACAGGGGGTTTAATGAGCAGTTCTTC	CASSLSGDRGFNEQFF
.	TRBV28	TRBJ2-7	few	TGTGCCAGCAGTTCCCCCATGGGCCCCGAGCAGTACTTC	CASSSPMGPEQYF
TRBD1	TRBV5-1	TRBJ2-3	.	TGCGCCAGCAGCCACCGGACAGGGGATACAGATACGCAGTATTTT	CASSHRTGDTDTQYF
TRBD1	TRBV4-1	TRBJ1-1	.	TGCGCCAGCAGCCAAGATCCCGGGACAGGGAACACTGAAGCTTTCTTT	CASSQDPGTGNTEAFF